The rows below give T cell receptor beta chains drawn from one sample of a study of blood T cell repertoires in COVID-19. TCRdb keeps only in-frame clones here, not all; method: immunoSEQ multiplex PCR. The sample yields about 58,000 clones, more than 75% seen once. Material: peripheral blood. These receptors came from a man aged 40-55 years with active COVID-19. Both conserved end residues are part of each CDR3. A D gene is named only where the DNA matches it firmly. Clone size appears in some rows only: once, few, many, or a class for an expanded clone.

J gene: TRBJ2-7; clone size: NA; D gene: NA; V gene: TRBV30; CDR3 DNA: TGTGCCTGGAGTGTATCGCCGGGGAGCTCCTACGAGCAGTACTTC; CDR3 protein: CAWSVSPGSSYEQYF
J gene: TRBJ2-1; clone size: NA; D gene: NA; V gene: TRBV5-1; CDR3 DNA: TGCGCCAGCAGTCAAACAGGGCGCTCCTACAATGAGCAGTTCTTC; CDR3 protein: CASSQTGRSYNEQFF
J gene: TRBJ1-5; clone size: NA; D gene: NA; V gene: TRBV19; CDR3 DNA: TGTGCCAGTACAGGAGGGCATCCCAATCAGGCCCAGCATTTT; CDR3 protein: CASTGGHPNQAQHF
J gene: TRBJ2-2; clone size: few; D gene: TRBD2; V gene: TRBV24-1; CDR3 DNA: TGTGCCACCTCTAGCGGGAGGGACACCGGGGAGCTGTTTTTT; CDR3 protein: CATSSGRDTGELFF
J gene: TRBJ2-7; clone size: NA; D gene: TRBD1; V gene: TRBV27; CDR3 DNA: TGTGCCAGCAGTTCAGGACAGGGTTCCTACGAGCAGTACTTC; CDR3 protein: CASSSGQGSYEQYF
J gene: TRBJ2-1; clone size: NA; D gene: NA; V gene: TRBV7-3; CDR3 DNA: TGTGCCAGCAGCCCCCCATCCAGGGACAATGAGCAGTTCTTC; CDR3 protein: CASSPPSRDNEQFF
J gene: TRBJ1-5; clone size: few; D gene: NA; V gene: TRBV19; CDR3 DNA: TGTGCCAGTAGTACAGGGGCGGCGTCGCAGCCCCAGCATTTT; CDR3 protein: CASSTGAASQPQHF
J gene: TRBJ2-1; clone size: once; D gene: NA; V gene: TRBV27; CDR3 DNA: TGTGCCAGTACTCCTACCCGGACAACCTACAATGAGCAGTTCTTC; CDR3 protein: CASTPTRTTYNEQFF
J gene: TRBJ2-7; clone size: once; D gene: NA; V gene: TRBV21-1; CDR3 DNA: TGTGCCAGCAGCAAAATGCGAGCGGGAGAGGATAAGACGGCCGAGCAGTACTTC; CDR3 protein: CASSKMRAGEDKTAEQYF
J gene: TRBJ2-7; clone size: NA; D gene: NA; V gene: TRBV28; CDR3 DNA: TGTGCCAGCACCCCAGAAGGGGGAGTGTCCTACGAGCAGTACTTC; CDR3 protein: CASTPEGGVSYEQYF
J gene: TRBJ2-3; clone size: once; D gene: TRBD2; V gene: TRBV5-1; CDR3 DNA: TGCGCCAGCAGCTTGGTGGGGAGGGCAGATACGCAGTATTTT; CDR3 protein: CASSLVGRADTQYF
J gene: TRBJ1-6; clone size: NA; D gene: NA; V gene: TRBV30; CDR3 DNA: TGTGCCTGGAGTACACAGGATAATTCACCCCTCCACTTT; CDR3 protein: CAWSTQDNSPLHF
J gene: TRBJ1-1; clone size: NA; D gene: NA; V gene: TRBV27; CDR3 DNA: TGTGCCAGCAGTGGAGTGCACACTGAAGCTTTCTTT; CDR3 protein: CASSGVHTEAFF
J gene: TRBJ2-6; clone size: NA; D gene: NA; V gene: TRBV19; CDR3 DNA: TGTGCCAGTAGTACCCCTATTTTAAGCGGGGCCAACGTCCTGACTTTC; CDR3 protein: CASSTPILSGANVLTF
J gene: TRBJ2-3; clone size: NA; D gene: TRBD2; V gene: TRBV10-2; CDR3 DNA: TGCGCCAGCAGTGAGTCAACTAGCGGGCTCGGAGATACGCAGTATTTT; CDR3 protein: CASSESTSGLGDTQYF
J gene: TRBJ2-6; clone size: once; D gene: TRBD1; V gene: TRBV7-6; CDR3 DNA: TGTGCCAGCAGCTCTTTACAGGGGGCCCTCTCTGGGGCCAACGTCCTGACTTTC; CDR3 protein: CASSSLQGALSGANVLTF
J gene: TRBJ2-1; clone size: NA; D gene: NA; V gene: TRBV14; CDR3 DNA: TGTGCCAGCAGCCAAGATGGCGGGAAGTCCTACAATGAGCAGTTCTTC; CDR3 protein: CASSQDGGKSYNEQFF
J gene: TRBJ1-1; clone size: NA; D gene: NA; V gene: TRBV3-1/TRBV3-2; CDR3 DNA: TGTGCCAGCAGCCAAGGCTCCTTCGAGGGTTCTGGGGCTTTCTTT; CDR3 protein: CASSQGSFEGSGAFF
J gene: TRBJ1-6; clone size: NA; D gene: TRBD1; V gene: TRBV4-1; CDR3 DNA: TGCGCCAGCAGCCAAGGCGGGACAGGGGGTATGGGGTCCTATAATTCACCCCTCCACTTT; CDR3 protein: CASSQGGTGGMGSYNSPLHF
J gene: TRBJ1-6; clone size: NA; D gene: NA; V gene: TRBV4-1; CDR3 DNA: TGCGCCAGCAGCCAAGGGGGGGGGCTTGATAATTCACCCCTCCACTTT; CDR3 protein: CASSQGGGLDNSPLHF
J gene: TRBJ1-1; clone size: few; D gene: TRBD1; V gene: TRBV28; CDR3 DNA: TGTGCCAGCAGCATTACCGACAGGGTAACTGAAGCTTTCTTT; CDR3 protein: CASSITDRVTEAFF
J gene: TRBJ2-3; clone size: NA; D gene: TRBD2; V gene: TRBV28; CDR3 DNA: TGTGCCAGCAGGGGCGGGAGGGCCAGCAATACGCAGTATTTT; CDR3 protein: CASRGGRASNTQYF
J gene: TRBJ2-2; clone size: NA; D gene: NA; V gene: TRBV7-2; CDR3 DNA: TGTGCCAGCAGCTGGGACAAATTCACCGGGGAGCTGTTTTTT; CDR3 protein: CASSWDKFTGELFF
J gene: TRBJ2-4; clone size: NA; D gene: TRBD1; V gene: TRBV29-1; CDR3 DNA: TGCAGCGTTGCAGGACAGGGAAACATTCAGTACTTC; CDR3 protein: CSVAGQGNIQYF
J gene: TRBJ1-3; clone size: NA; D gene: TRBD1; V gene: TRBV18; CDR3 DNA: TGTGCCAGCTCACCGGCGACAGGGGGCTGTTATTTT; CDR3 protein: CASSPATGGCYF
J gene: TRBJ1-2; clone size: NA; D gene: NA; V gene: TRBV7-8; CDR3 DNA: TGTGCCAGCAGCTTAGGAGCGGGAGGGGACTATGGCTACACCTTC; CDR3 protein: CASSLGAGGDYGYTF
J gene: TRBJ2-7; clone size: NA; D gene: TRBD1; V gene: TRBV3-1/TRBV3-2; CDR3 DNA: TGTGCCAGCAGCCAAGGGGACAGGGGGCAGTACTTC; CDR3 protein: CASSQGDRGQYF
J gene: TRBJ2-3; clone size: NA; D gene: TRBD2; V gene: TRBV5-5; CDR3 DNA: TGTGCCAGCAGCTCGGGACTAGCGGGAGTGGGGTCCACAGATACGCAGTATTTT; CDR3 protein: CASSSGLAGVGSTDTQYF
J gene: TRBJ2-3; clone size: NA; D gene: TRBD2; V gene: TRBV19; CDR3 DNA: TGTGCCAGTAGCGGCCCGAAGGGACTAGCGTTCAAAGATACGCAGTATTTT; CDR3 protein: CASSGPKGLAFKDTQYF
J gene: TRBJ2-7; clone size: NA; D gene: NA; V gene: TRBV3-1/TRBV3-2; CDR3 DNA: TGTGCCAGCAGCCAAGATTTAGCGATGAGCTACGAGCAGTACTTC; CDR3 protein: CASSQDLAMSYEQYF
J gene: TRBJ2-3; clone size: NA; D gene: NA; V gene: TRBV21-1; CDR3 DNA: TGTGCCAGCAGCACCCCGACCGGACTAGCAAGAGATACGCAGTATTTT; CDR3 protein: CASSTPTGLARDTQYF
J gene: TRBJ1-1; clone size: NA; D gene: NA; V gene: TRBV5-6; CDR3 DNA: TGTGCCAGCAGCTTGGTGCCGGGGAACACTGAAGCTTTCTTT; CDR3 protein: CASSLVPGNTEAFF
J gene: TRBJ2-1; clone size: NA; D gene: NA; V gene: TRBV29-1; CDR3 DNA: TGCAGCGCCGGACAGAGCCTATACAATGAGCAGTTCTTC; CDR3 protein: CSAGQSLYNEQFF
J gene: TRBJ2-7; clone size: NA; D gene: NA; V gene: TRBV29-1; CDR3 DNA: TGCAGCGTGAGACAGGGAGGTGACTACGAGCAGTACTTC; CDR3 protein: CSVRQGGDYEQYF
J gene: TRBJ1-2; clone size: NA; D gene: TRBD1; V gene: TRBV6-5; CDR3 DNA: TGTGCCAGCAGGCGGGACAGGCTCTCTTATGGCTACACCTTC; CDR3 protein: CASRRDRLSYGYTF
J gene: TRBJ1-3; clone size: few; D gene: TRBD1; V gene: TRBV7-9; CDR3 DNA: TGTGCCAGCCGGCGACAGGGGAGGGAAGACACCATATATTTT; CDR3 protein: CASRRQGREDTIYF
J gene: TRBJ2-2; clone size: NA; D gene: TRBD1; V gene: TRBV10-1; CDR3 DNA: TGCGCCAGCAGTTCCGGGACAGGGGGCGCAGGCGGGGAGCTGTTTTTT; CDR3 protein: CASSSGTGGAGGELFF
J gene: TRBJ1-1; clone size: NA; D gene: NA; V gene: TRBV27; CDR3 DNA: TGTGCCAGCAGTTCTTCAGGGGACATGAACACTGAAGCTTTCTTT; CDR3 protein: CASSSSGDMNTEAFF
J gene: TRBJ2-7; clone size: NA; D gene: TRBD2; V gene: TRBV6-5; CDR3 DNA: TGTGCCAGCAGTTACAATAGACTAGCGGGCCGAGGAGAGCAGTACTTC; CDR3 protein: CASSYNRLAGRGEQYF
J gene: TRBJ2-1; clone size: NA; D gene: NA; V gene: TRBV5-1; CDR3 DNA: TGCGCCAGCAGCCCGACTAGTACGGTCCAGAGCTCCTACAATGAGCAGTTCTTC; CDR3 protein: CASSPTSTVQSSYNEQFF
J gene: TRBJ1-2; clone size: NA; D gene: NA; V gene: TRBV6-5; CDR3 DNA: TGTGCCAGCAGCCCCACGCCAGGTACTCTTGGCTACACCTTC; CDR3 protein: CASSPTPGTLGYTF
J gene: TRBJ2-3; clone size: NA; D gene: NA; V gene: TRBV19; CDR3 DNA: TGTGCCAGTAGTATAACAGGATTAGATACGCAGTATTTT; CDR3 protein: CASSITGLDTQYF
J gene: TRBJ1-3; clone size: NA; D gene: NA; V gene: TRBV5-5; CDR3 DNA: TGTGCCAGCAGCTTGGGACGAGGGCAGGCGAGGGGAAACACCATATATTTT; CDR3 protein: CASSLGRGQARGNTIYF
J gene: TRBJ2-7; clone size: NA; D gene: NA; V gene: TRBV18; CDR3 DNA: TGTGCCAGCTCACCCGTCCCCTACTACGAGCAGTACTTC; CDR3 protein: CASSPVPYYEQYF
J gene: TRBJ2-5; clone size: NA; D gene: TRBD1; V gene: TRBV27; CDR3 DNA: TGTGCCAGCAGTCCAAGACAGGGGCCCCAAGAGACCCAGTACTTC; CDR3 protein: CASSPRQGPQETQYF
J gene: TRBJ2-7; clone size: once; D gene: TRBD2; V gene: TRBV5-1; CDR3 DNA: TGCGCCAGCAGCTTGTCCGTCCCTAGCGGGGGCTACGAGCAGTACTTC; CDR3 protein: CASSLSVPSGGYEQYF
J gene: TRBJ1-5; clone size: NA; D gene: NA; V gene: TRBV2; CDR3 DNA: TGTGCCAGCAGCCGCGGACAGACAAATCAGCCCCAGCATTTT; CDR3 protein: CASSRGQTNQPQHF
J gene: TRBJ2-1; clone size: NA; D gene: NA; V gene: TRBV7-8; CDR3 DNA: TGTGCCAGCAGCTTTTGGGACTTCAATGAGCAGTTCTTC; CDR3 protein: CASSFWDFNEQFF
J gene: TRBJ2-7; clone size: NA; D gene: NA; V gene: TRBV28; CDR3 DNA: TGTGCCAGCAGTTTAGGAAGCAGGGCCGACTACGAGCAGTACTTC; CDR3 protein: CASSLGSRADYEQYF
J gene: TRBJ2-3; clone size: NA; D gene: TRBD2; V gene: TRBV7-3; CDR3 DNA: TGTGCCAGCAGCCCCGCGGGAGGCGGGAGGGGAGATACGCAGTATTTT; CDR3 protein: CASSPAGGGRGDTQYF
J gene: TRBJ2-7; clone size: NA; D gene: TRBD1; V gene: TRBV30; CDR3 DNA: TGTGCCTGGGGGGACAGGGGGCCCTACGAGCAGTACTTC; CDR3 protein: CAWGDRGPYEQYF
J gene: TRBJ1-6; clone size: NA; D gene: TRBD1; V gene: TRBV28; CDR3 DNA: TGTGCCAGCAGAGTCAGGGGGTCCCCCCTCCACTTT; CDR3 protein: CASRVRGSPLHF
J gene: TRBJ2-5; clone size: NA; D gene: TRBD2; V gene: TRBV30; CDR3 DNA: TGTGCCTGGAGTGTGGGAAGCAGCGGGAGAACAGGGGAGACCCAGTACTTC; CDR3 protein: CAWSVGSSGRTGETQYF
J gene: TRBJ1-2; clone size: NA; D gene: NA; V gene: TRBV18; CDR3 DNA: TGTGCCAGCTCACCACCCGGGGGTCGGGACTATGGCTACACCTTC; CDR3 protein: CASSPPGGRDYGYTF